Listed below are T cell receptor beta chains from one sample, sequenced in a study of blood T cell repertoires in COVID-19. Profiled with immunoSEQ multiplex PCR; TCRdb holds only in-frame clones, not every one. The sample includes fewer than 350,000 clones, about 86% seen only once; the top ten take about 4.2%. Sequenced material: PBMCs or T cells enriched from blood (not recorded which). Receptor source: a woman in her thirties or forties with acute COVID-19. CDR3s include the opening cysteine and the closing phenylalanine or tryptophan. The D gene is left open where the match is weak.

cdr3_length,v_call,d_call,j_call,cdr3_aa
16,TRBV25-1,NA,TRBJ2-7,CASSASEQGRSYEQYF
14,TRBV11-3,NA,TRBJ2-3,CASSPGLSTDTQYF
14,TRBV5-1,TRBD1,TRBJ2-5,CASRQGAWQETQYF
15,TRBV3-1/TRBV3-2,TRBD2,TRBJ2-5,CASSSVRDYFGTQYF
16,TRBV6-2/TRBV6-3,TRBD1,TRBJ1-1,CASSGTALIGGTEAFF
15,TRBV5-8,TRBD2,TRBJ2-3,CASSLTSGGADTQYF
14,TRBV3-1/TRBV3-2,NA,TRBJ1-3,CASSQDLSSFTIYF
15,TRBV9,TRBD1,TRBJ1-4,CASSPTGVKDEKLFF
17,TRBV9,TRBD1,TRBJ1-3,CASSNSPGQGSGNTIYF
15,TRBV5-4,TRBD1,TRBJ2-7,CASSSHRGSSYEQYF